These T cell receptor beta chains were read from a single sample in a study of cytomegalovirus exposure and HLA in healthy donors. TCRdb's copy holds only in-frame clones and misses some; the assay was immunoSEQ multiplex PCR. The table for this sample gives nearly 200,000 clones. The sample was PBMCs. The receptor source for this set is a boy younger than 18 in good health and CMV-seronegative. Both conserved end residues are part of each CDR3. The order of the fields is D gene, J gene, V gene, CDR3 DNA, CDR3 protein. D genes are given only for firm matches.

TRBD1 | TRBJ2-1 | TRBV2 | TGTGCCAGCACGGGCAGGGGGAACCTCAATGAGCAGTTCTTC | CASTGRGNLNEQFF
TRBD1 | TRBJ1-5 | TRBV7-6 | TGTGCCAGCAGCCCATGGAGTAACAGGGGGACAATGAATCAGCCCCAGCATTTT | CASSPWSNRGTMNQPQHF
TRBD2 | TRBJ2-3 | TRBV4-3 | TGCGCCAGCAGCCTAGGGACTAGCGGGGCAGATACGCAGTATTTT | CASSLGTSGADTQYF
TRBD1 | TRBJ2-7 | TRBV7-3 | TGTGCCAGCAGCCCCACCCGGGACAGCTACGAGCAGTACTTC | CASSPTRDSYEQYF
TRBD2 | TRBJ2-3 | TRBV30 | TGTGCCTGGAGCCCAGGACTAGCGGGGGGGCCAGCAGATACGCAGTATTTT | CAWSPGLAGGPADTQYF
NA | TRBJ1-2 | TRBV16 | TGTGCCAGCAGCCAGGCCAGCGGCACCAGATATGGCTACACCTTC | CASSQASGTRYGYTF
TRBD2 | TRBJ2-7 | TRBV4-1 | TGCGCCAGCAGCCAAGTTAGTAGCGGGAACTACGAGCAGTACTTC | CASSQVSSGNYEQYF
NA | TRBJ2-7 | TRBV27 | TGTGCCAGCAGTTTAACCAGAAGTTACGAGCAGTACTTC | CASSLTRSYEQYF
NA | TRBJ2-3 | TRBV6-5 | TGTGCCAGCACTCAACAGGCCCACTCAGATACGCAGTATTTT | CASTQQAHSDTQYF
TRBD1 | TRBJ1-2 | TRBV7-8 | TGTGCCAGCAGCTGGGACAGGGAGGACGGCGGCTACACCTTC | CASSWDREDGGYTF
TRBD2 | TRBJ2-7 | TRBV7-6 | TGTGCCAGCAGCTCCCCTTATAGCGGGGGGTCCACCTACGAGCAGTACTTC | CASSSPYSGGSTYEQYF
NA | TRBJ1-1 | TRBV27 | TGTGCCAGCAGTTTTGGAGGGGTAGAAACTGAAGCTTTCTTT | CASSFGGVETEAFF
NA | TRBJ1-5 | TRBV4-1 | TGCGCCAGCAGCCAAGATTCAGGGGAACCTAATCAGCCCCAGCATTTT | CASSQDSGEPNQPQHF
TRBD2 | TRBJ2-1 | TRBV6-1 | TGTGCCAGCCTCGGGGGGGGAGTGATTGAGCAGTTCTTC | CASLGGGVIEQFF
TRBD1 | TRBJ2-6 | TRBV6-1 | TGTGCCAGCCAGGGGGCAGGGGCCAACGTCCTGACTTTC | CASQGAGANVLTF
TRBD1 | TRBJ1-3 | TRBV9 | TGTGCCAGCAGCCCCGTCGACAGGGTGGGTGGAAACACCATATATTTT | CASSPVDRVGGNTIYF
NA | TRBJ2-7 | TRBV2 | TGTGCCAGCAGCCCACCCGGAGGTCACGAGCAGTACTTC | CASSPPGGHEQYF
NA | TRBJ2-1 | TRBV27 | TGTGCCAGCAGTTACGACTATGAGCAGTTCTTC | CASSYDYEQFF
NA | TRBJ2-3 | TRBV28 | TGTGCCAGCAGGAGTGGCGGGGTTACAGATACGCAGTATTTT | CASRSGGVTDTQYF
NA | TRBJ1-1 | TRBV9 | TGTGCCAGCAGTCGAGGGCGGACAGTGATTGGTGAAGCTTTCTTT | CASSRGRTVIGEAFF
NA | TRBJ1-6 | TRBV30 | TGTGCCTGGAGTGCTACAGCAGATTCACCCCTCCACTTT | CAWSATADSPLHF
TRBD2 | TRBJ2-3 | TRBV5-1 | TGCGCCAGCAGCACGGGACTAGCGGGGGGGGCAGATACGCAGTATTTT | CASSTGLAGGADTQYF
NA | TRBJ2-7 | TRBV29-1 | TGCAGCGTCCACAGGGTCCCCGGCGAGCAGTACTTC | CSVHRVPGEQYF
TRBD1 | TRBJ1-1 | TRBV11-2 | TGTGCCAGCAGCTTCCCGGGGGGACAGGGGGGCACTGAAGCTTTCTTT | CASSFPGGQGGTEAFF
NA | TRBJ2-7 | TRBV4-1 | TGCGCCAGCAGCCACCGTGTGCAGGGACACTACGAGCAGTACTTC | CASSHRVQGHYEQYF
TRBD1 | TRBJ1-2 | TRBV7-9 | TGTGCCAGCAGCTTTTATTCGGACAGGGAAGGAGGCTACACCTTC | CASSFYSDREGGYTF